This T cell receptor (beta chain) was recorded in a study of CD8+ T cells in alopecia areata. Study results and caveats: Sharing of TCR sequences between patients (possibly for HLA-related reasons) was less clear than in mice.

The length of the CDR3 is 15 residues. V was shortened by 1 base and J by 5 bases, with 14 bases between the two germline ends. Looked up from germline, CDR1 is SGHTA and CDR2 is FQGNSA. Indicated treatment: oral pan-JAK inhibitor, 5-10 mg twice daily. Investigators isolated RNA and reverse transcribed it into cDNA to act as the sequencing template. TCRdb's table, derived via immunoSEQ multiplex PCR, lists solely in-frame clones and lacks some. The sample comprises more than 200,000 clones, roughly two fifths of which are singletons, and about 2.4% rests with the top ten. On this clone: The antigen is not known.

V is TRBV7-2 and J is TRBJ2-5, with D perhaps assigned TRBD1 or TRBD2 (5 bases each). The sequencing here drew on CD4+ T cells sorted from blood, taken at approximately week 37, from a patient treated with tofacitinib. This clonotype originated in a human donor with alopecia areata. The CDR3 region has the DNA TGTGCCAGCAGCTTAGTTCGGGACGGGCGTGAGACCCAGTACTTC. Its protein product is CASSLVRDGRETQYF.